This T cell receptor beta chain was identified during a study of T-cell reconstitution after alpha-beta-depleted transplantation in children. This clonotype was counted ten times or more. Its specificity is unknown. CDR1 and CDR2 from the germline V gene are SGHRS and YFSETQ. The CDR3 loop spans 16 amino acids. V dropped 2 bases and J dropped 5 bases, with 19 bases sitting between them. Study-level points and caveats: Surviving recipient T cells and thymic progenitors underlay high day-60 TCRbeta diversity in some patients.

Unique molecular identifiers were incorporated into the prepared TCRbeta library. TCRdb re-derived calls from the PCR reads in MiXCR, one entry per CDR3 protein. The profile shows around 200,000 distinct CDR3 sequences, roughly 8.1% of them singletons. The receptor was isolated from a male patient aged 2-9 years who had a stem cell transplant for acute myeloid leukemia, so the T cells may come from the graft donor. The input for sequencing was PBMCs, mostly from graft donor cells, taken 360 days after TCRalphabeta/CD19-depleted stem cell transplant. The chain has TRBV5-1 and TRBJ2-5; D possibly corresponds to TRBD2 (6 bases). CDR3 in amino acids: CASSFPETSTGETQYF. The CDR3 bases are TGCGCCAGCAGCTTTCCCGAGACTAGTACTGGGGAGACCCAGTACTTC.